This TCR beta chain was sequenced for a study of T cell responses to AZD1222 COVID-19 vaccine. The method was immunoSEQ multiplex PCR; TCRdb's version includes in-frame clones alone and lacks a portion of them. The table records about 160,000 clones, approximately 90% of them present only once. Deletions cut 2 bases from V and 0 bases from J, with 9 bases between. The CDR3 is made up of 15 amino acids. Germline CDR1 reads LNHDA; CDR2 reads SQIVND (reference sequence). This sample comprised peripheral blood, obtained on day 0 of MenACWY control vaccination. This sequence was found in an adult in good health. The chain is built from TRBV19 and TRBJ2-3; the D gene is possibly TRBD1 (5 bases). The CDR3 is CASSIKGKSTDTQYF. CDR3 in DNA: TGTGCCAGTAGTATAAAGGGGAAAAGCACAGATACGCAGTATTTT.